The next 19 T cell receptor beta chains were all read from a single sample in a study of T-cell reconstitution after alpha-beta-depleted transplantation in children. Unique molecular identifiers tagged the TCRbeta library. In TCRdb, the PCR reads were re-called with MiXCR into one record per CDR3 protein. The sample includes 600,000 to 700,000 distinct CDR3 sequences, roughly 15% seen only once; the top ten take 1.1%. The source material was PBMCs from the stem cell graft donor, sampled from the stem cell graft. These receptors all stem from a human donor who donated a stem cell graft to a child with acute myeloid leukemia.

This clonotype was counted only a few times. V is TRBV20-1 and J is TRBJ2-3; the D gene is possibly TRBD1 (5 bases). V gave up 5 bases and J gave up 2 bases, with 17 bases separating them. The CDR3 contains 15 residues. Germline CDR1 DFQATT, CDR2 SNEGSKA (reference sequence). CDR3 bases: TGCAGTGCTGGGGCGTACAAGTCGGCCACAGATACGCAGTATTTT. This sequence encodes CSAGAYKSATDTQYF.

This clonotype appeared many times. The gene calls are TRBV7-9 and TRBJ1-3, with D unclear. The CDR3 length is 13 residues. The germline gives CDR1 SEHNR, CDR2 FQNEAQ (reference sequence). The germline V and J ends were trimmed by 5 bases and 0 bases, with 5 bases remaining between them. CDR3: CASSPDSGNTIYF. The CDR3, as DNA: TGTGCCAGCAGCCCGGACTCTGGAAACACCATATATTTT.

This clonotype has a handful of counts. This sequence joins TRBV5-1 and TRBJ2-3, with TRBD2 matching 9 bases. CDR3 size: 16 residues. Looked up from germline, CDR1 is SGHRS and CDR2 is YFSETQ. The V and J ends lost 0 bases and 6 bases, in that order; junction bases with no gene match: 8. The DNA of the CDR3 is TGCGCCAGCAGCTTGGGAGGCGGGGGGGCCAGGGATACGCAGTATTTT. Translating it yields CASSLGGGGARDTQYF.

This clonotype has at least ten counts. V is TRBV29-1 and J is TRBJ2-5; D is possibly TRBD1 (6 bases). Trimming cost V 6 bases and J 1 base, with 12 bases left between them. The CDR3 spans 13 residues. Germline loops: CDR1 SQVTM, CDR2 ANQGSEA. Here the CDR3 reads CSVSRDTQETQYF. CDR3 coding DNA: TGCAGCGTCTCCCGGGACACCCAAGAGACCCAGTACTTC.

The chain uses TRBV4-3 and TRBJ1-1, with D perhaps TRBD1 (6 bases). The CDR3 loop spans 17 amino acids. Trimming cost V 0 bases and J 4 bases, with 18 bases left between them. CDR1 is LGHNA and CDR2 is YSLEER in the germline V gene. CDR3 bases: TGCGCCAGCAGCCAAGATCTGGGGGAGGGGGATGCCACTGAAGCTTTCTTT. Translation gives CASSQDLGEGDATEAFF.

There are many counts of this clonotype. The rearrangement links TRBV12-3 or TRBV12-4 to TRBJ1-5; no reliable D call. Trimming cost V 7 bases and J 7 bases, with 14 bases left between them. CDR3 length equals 13 residues. In DNA, the CDR3 is TGTGCCAGCAAGGGTCGTGGGGAGCAGCCCCAGCATTTT. Protein: CASKGRGEQPQHF.

The chain joins TRBV10-2 to TRBJ1-5; D perhaps matches TRBD1 (6 bases). The CDR3 is 15 residues long. V lost 3 bases and J 3 bases, leaving 12 bases between the germline ends. Germline-derived CDR1 and CDR2 are WSHSY and SAAADI. CDR3 in amino acids: CASSEFDRLNQPQHF. The CDR3 DNA reads as TGCGCCAGCAGTGAATTTGACAGGCTCAATCAGCCCCAGCATTTT.

This clonotype turned up a few times. V and J are TRBV4-3 and TRBJ1-1, with D tentatively TRBD1 (6 bases). CDR1 LGHNA and CDR2 YSLEER come from the germline V gene. The germline V and J ends were trimmed by 1 base and 0 bases, with 15 bases remaining between them. The CDR3 is 17 amino acids. The CDR3 region is CASSQGGAGQLNTEAFF. The CDR3 nucleotides read TGCGCCAGCAGCCAAGGAGGGGCTGGACAGTTGAACACTGAAGCTTTCTTT.

This clonotype came up many times. Mismatch with germline at one junction end may stem from a read error. This chain uses TRBV5-1 with TRBJ1-5; 7 positions agree with TRBD1. The CDR3 is made up of 13 amino acids. The germline V gene has CDR1 SGHRS and CDR2 YFSETQ. CDR3 protein: CASSSQGDQPQHF. CDR3 nucleotides: TGTGCCAGCAGTTCTCAGGGGGATCAGCCCCAGCATTTT.

The genes are TRBV29-1 and TRBJ2-7; D is uncertain. With 2 bases removed from V and 1 base from J, the gap between germline ends came to 9 bases. The CDR3 is 13 amino acids. The germline V gene encodes CDR1 SQVTM and CDR2 ANQGSEA. CDR3 DNA: TGCAGCGTTGAATCCGCTGTTTCCTACGAGCAGTACTTC. This codes for CSVESAVSYEQYF.

This clonotype was observed many times. This rearrangement joins TRBV5-1 to TRBJ1-1, with unresolved D. Trimming left V 0 bases short and J 3 bases short, with 6 bases between. The CDR3 is 13 amino acids. CDR1 and CDR2 (germline): SGHRS, YFSETQ. CDR3 protein: CASSLVADTEAFF. CDR3 coding DNA: TGCGCCAGCAGCTTGGTCGCAGACACTGAAGCTTTCTTT.

This clonotype has at least ten counts. This chain's CDR3 is CAISESSGTGVEQYV. The CDR3 nucleotides read TGTGCCATCAGTGAGTCTTCGGGGACAGGGGTCGAGCAGTACGTC. The rearrangement uses TRBV10-3 and TRBJ2-7; 10 nucleotides match TRBD1. Germline loops: CDR1 ENHRY, CDR2 SYGVKD. The CDR3 contains 15 residues. After removal of 0 bases from V and 6 bases from J, the junction contained 5 bases not matched to a gene.

This clonotype was seen repeatedly, ten times or more. The gene calls are TRBV11-2 and TRBJ2-3, with a weak D call TRBD2 (5 bases). From germline, CDR1 is SGHAT and CDR2 FQNNGV. The germline V and J ends were trimmed by 0 bases and 6 bases, with 7 bases remaining between them. The CDR3 is 13 residues long. The CDR3 nucleotides are TGTGCCAGCAGCTTAGATCGCGGGGATACGCAGTATTTT. Protein sequence: CASSLDRGDTQYF. The full variable domain, its missing parts supplied by reference TRBV11-2 and TRBJ2-3, is EAGVAQSPRYKIIEKRQSVAFWCNPISGHATLYWYQQILGQGPKLLIQFQNNGVVDDSQLPKDRFSAERLKGVDSTLKIQPAKLEDSAVYLCASSLDRGDTQYFGPGTRLTVL.

The rearrangement links TRBV7-2 to TRBJ1-1; 7 bases fit TRBD1. V trimming: 5 bases; J trimming: 7 bases; junction bases outside the gene matches: 4. The CDR3 covers 12 residues. The germline V gene has CDR1 SGHTA and CDR2 FQGNSA. The CDR3 spells CASSAGGNEAFF. For the CDR3, the DNA is TGTGCCAGCAGCGCAGGGGGGAATGAAGCTTTCTTT.

This clonotype was detected many times. V gene TRBV7-8 combines with J gene TRBJ1-3; D unresolved. From germline, CDR1 is SGHVS and CDR2 FQNEAQ. CDR3 length: 16 amino acids. Trimming removed 6 bases at V and 4 bases at J, with 19 bases between. The CDR3 DNA reads as TGTGCCAGCAGGCCCCCGCTTAGGGAAGAAGGAAACACCATATATTTT. This sequence encodes CASRPPLREEGNTIYF. Looking up the rest from reference TRBV7-8 and TRBJ1-3 gives the full variable domain: GAGVSQSPRYKVAKRGQDVALRCDPISGHVSLFWYQQALGQGPEFLTYFQNEAQLDKSGLPSDRFFAERPEGSVSTLKIQRTQQEDSAVYLCASRPPLREEGNTIYFGEGSWLTVV.

CDR3 residues: CSGEKYNEQFF. Here the CDR3 DNA reads TGCAGCGGAGAGAAATACAATGAGCAGTTCTTC. The chain joins TRBV29-1 to TRBJ2-1; D remains ambiguous. The CDR3 has 11 amino acids. The germline V gene has CDR1 SQVTM and CDR2 ANQGSEA. V gave up 7 bases and J gave up 4 bases, with 8 bases separating them.

The chain employs TRBV12-3 or TRBV12-4 and TRBJ2-5; D gene unclear. The CDR3 spans 13 residues. V was pared by 7 bases and J by 0 bases, with 9 bases between. The CDR3 spells CASTGWYQETQYF. Here the CDR3 DNA reads TGTGCCAGCACCGGATGGTACCAAGAGACCCAGTACTTC.

The chain joins TRBV7-2 to TRBJ2-5; D is possibly TRBD1 (6 bases). The CDR3 is 15 amino acids. V dropped 1 base and J dropped 1 base, with 10 bases sitting between them. In germline, CDR1 is SGHTA, CDR2 FQGNSA. CDR3 region: CASSLGRGPQETQYF. The DNA of the CDR3 is TGTGCCAGCAGCTTAGGCAGGGGACCCCAAGAGACCCAGTACTTC.

This clonotype was seen only once. The chain recombines TRBV5-1 with TRBJ2-5; possibly TRBD2 for D (6 bases). The V end was cut by 0 bases, the J end by 1 base, with 10 bases between. The V gene's germline CDR1 is SGHRS and CDR2 YFSETQ. This CDR3 contains 15 residues. For the CDR3, the DNA is TGCGCCAGCAGCTTGGCCGAGGGAGGCCAAGAGACCCAGTACTTC. Its translation is CASSLAEGGQETQYF. The complete variable domain, with remaining parts taken from reference TRBV5-1 and TRBJ2-5, reads KAGVTQTPRYLIKTRGQQVTLSCSPISGHRSVSWYQQTPGQGLQFLFEYFSETQRNKGNFPGRFSGRQFSNSRSEMNVSTLELGDSALYLCASSLAEGGQETQYFGPGTRLLVL.